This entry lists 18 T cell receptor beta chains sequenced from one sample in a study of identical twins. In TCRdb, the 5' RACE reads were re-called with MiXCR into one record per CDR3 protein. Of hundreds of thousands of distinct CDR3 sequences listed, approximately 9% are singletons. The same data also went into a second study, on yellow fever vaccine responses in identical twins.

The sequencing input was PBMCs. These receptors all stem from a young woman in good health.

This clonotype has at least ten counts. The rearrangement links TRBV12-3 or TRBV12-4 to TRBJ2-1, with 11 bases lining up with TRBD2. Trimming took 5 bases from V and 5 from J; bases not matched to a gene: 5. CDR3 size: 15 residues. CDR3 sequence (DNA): TGTGCCAGCAGTGAGACTAGCGGGATTAACAATGAGCAGTTCTTC. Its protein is CASSETSGINNEQFF.

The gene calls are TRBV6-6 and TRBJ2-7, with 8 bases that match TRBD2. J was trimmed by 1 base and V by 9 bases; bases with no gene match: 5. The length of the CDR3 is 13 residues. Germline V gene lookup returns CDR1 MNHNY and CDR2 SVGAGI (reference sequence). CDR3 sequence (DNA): TGTGCCAGTAAAGCGGGAGAGTCCTACGAGCAGTACTTC. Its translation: CASKAGESYEQYF.

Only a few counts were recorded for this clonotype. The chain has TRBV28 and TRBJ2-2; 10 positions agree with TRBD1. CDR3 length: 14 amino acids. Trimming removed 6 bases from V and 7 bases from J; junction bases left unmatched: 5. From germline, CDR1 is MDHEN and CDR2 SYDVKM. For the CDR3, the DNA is TGTGCCAGCAGCCGGGGACAGGGGAACGGGGAGCTGTTTTTT. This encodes CASSRGQGNGELFF.

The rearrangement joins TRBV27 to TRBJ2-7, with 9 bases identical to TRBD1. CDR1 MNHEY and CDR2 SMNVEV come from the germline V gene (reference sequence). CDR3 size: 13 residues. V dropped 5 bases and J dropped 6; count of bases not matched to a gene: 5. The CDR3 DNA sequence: TGTGCCAGCAGTCAAACAGGGGGCCCCGAGCAGTACTTC. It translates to CASSQTGGPEQYF.

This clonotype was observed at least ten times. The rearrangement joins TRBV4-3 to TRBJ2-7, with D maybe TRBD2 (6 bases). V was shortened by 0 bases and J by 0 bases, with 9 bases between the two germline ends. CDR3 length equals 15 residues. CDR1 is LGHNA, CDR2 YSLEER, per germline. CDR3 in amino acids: CASSQDLARSYEQYF. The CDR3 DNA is TGCGCCAGCAGCCAAGATCTAGCGCGCTCCTACGAGCAGTACTTC.

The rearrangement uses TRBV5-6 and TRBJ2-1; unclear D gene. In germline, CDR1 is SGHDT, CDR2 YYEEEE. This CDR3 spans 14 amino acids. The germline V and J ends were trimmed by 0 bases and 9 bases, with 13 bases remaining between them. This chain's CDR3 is CASSLVPTASEQFF. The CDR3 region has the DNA TGTGCCAGCAGCTTGGTCCCCACGGCGAGTGAGCAGTTCTTC.

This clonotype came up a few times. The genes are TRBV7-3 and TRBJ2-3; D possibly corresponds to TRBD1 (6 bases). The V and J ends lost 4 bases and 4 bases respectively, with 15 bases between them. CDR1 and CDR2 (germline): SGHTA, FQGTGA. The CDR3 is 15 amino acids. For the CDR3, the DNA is TGTGCCAGCAGCTGGCCCGACCAGGGGTCAGATACGCAGTATTTT. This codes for CASSWPDQGSDTQYF.

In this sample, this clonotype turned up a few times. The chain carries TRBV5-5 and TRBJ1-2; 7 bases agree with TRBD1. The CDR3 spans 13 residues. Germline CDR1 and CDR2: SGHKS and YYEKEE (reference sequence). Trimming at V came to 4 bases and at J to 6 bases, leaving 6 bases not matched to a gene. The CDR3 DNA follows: TGTGCCAGCAGCCCGGGACAGTATGATGGCTACACCTTC. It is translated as CASSPGQYDGYTF.

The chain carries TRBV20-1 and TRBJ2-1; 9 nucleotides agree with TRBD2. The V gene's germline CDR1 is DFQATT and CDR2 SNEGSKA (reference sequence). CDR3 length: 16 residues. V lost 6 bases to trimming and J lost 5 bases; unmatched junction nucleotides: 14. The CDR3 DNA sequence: TGCAGTGCCTTCTACCCCCCTAGCGGGGTTAACAATGAGCAGTTCTTC. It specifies CSAFYPPSGVNNEQFF.

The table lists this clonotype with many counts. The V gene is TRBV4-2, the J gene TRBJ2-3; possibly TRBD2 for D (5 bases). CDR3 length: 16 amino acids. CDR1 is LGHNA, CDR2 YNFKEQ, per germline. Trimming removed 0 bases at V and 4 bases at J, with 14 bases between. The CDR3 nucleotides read TGTGCCAGCAGCCAAGATTTGGGAGATGGCGCAGATACGCAGTATTTT. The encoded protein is CASSQDLGDGADTQYF.

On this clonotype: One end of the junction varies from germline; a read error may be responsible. DNA of the CDR3: TGTGCCAGCAGTTTAGACACCCGCCCGTCTTTT. It codes for CASSLDTRPSF. The V call is TRBV12-3 or TRBV12-4, the J call TRBJ1-4; no firm D call. The CDR3 contains 11 residues.

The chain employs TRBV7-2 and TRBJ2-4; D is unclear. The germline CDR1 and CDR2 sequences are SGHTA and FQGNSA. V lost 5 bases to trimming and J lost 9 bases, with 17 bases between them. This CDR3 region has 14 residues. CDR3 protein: CASSPFRATGIQYF. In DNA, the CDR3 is TGTGCCAGCAGCCCATTCCGGGCCACGGGCATTCAGTACTTC.

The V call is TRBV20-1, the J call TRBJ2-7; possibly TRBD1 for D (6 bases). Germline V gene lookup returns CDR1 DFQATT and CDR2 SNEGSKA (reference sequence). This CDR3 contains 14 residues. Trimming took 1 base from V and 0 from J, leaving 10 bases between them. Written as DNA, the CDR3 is TGCAGTGCTAGAGGGGACACGAGCTCCTACGAGCAGTACTTC. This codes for CSARGDTSSYEQYF.

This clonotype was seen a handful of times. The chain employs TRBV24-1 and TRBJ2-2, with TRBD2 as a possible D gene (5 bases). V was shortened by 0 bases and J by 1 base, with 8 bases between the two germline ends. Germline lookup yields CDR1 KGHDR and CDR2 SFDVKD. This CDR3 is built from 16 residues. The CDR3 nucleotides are TGTGCCACCAGTGATTTGCGAGGGATGAACACCGGGGAGCTGTTTTTT. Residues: CATSDLRGMNTGELFF.

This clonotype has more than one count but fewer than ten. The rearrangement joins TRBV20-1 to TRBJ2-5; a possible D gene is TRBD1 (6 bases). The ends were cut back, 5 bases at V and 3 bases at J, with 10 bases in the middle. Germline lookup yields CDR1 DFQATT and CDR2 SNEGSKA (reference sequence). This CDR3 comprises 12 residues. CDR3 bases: TGCAGTGCTCAGTACAGGGAAGAGACCCAGTACTTC. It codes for CSAQYREETQYF.

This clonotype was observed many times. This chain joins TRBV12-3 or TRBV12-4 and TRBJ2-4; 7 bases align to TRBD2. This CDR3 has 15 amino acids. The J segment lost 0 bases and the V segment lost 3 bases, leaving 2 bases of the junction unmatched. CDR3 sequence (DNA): TGTGCCAGCAGTTTTACGGGGGGAGCCAAAAACATTCAGTACTTC. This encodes CASSFTGGAKNIQYF.

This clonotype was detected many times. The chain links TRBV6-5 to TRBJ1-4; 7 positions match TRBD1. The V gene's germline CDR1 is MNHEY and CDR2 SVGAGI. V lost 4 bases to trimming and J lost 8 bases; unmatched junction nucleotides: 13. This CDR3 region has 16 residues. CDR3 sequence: CASSSLTGTVIEKLFF. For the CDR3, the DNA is TGTGCCAGCAGTTCCCTGACCGGGACAGTGATAGAAAAACTGTTTTTT.

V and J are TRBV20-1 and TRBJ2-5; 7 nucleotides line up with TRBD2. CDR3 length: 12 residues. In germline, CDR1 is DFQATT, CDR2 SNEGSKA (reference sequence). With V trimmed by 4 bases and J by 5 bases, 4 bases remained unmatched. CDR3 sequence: CSAIGGLETQYF. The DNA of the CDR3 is TGCAGTGCTATCGGGGGGTTGGAGACCCAGTACTTC.